Below, one TCR beta chain is given with its context. Its antigen is not known. CDR3 size: 14 residues. Per the germline V gene, CDR1 is SNHLY and CDR2 is FYNNEI. Trimming removed 10 bases at V and 7 bases at J, with 20 bases between. This sample was taken from a study of T cell responses to AZD1222 COVID-19 vaccine. Study-level findings and limits: Possibly, clonal diversity was underestimated; donors were largely white British and included more females. Mapped onto spike, vaccine-associated CD4 TCRs spanned it and were dominant at 160-218 and 743-854.

Repertoires were generated with immunoSEQ multiplex PCR, while TCRdb's copy carries only in-frame clones and drops some. The repertoire consists of under 200,000 clones, with 90% to 95% occurring once and the leading ten covering 1.5% to 2%. The V and J genes are TRBV2 and TRBJ2-1; TRBD2 might be the D (6 bases). The sequence was collected from an adult in good health. The material sequenced was peripheral blood, taken on day 0 of AZD1222 vaccination. DNA of the CDR3: TGTGCCATCCTGACTAGAAAATCCGGGAATGAGCAGTTCTTC. It specifies CAILTRKSGNEQFF. The variable domain in full, with the rest retrieved from reference TRBV2 and TRBJ2-1, is EPEVTQTPSHQVTQMGQEVILRCVPISNHLYFYWYRQILGQKVEFLVSFYNNEISEKSEIFDDQFSVERPDGSNFTLKIRSTKLEDSAMYFCAILTRKSGNEQFFGPGTRLTVL.